These 14 T cell receptor beta chains originate from one sample sequenced in a study of PD-1 blockade in mismatch repair-deficient tumors. Libraries were prepared by immunoSEQ multiplex PCR; TCRdb keeps only in-frame clonotypes and omits some of them. The data hold 40,000 to 65,000 clones, with about 84% observed a single time. The specimen comprised peripheral blood, sampled roughly 21 weeks after starting pembrolizumab. Receptors originate from an adult with mismatch repair-deficient cancer.

The sample holds a few counts of this clone. The rearrangement links TRBV19 to TRBJ2-7; the match to TRBD2 covers 8 bases. J lost 5 bases, V lost 1 base, and 4 bases had no gene match. In germline, CDR1 is LNHDA, CDR2 SQIVND (reference sequence). The CDR3 extends over 14 amino acids. The DNA of the CDR3 is TGTGCCAGTAGTATAGTAGCGGGACGCGACGAGCAGTACTTC. Residues: CASSIVAGRDEQYF.

V and J are TRBV5-1 and TRBJ1-2, with 7 bases aligning to TRBD1. The CDR3 is 14 amino acids. V dropped 0 bases and J dropped 8; count of bases not matched to a gene: 7. Germline CDR1 and CDR2: SGHRS and YFSETQ. CDR3 sequence (DNA): TGCGCCAGCAGCTTGGCCAAGGGGGCAGGGGGCTACACCTTC. This encodes CASSLAKGAGGYTF.

The J gene is TRBJ2-3, the V gene TRBV2; D gene unclear. The V and J ends lost 3 bases and 2 bases respectively, with 6 bases between them. Germline assignment: CDR1 SNHLY and CDR2 FYNNEI. This CDR3 has 13 residues. CDR3 in amino acids: CASSDPYTDTQYF. DNA of the CDR3: TGTGCCAGCAGTGACCCCTACACAGATACGCAGTATTTT.

The CDR3 here is CASSLAPLGSGSTDTQYF. The CDR3 DNA reads as TGTGCCAGCAGCTTAGCGCCCCTTGGGAGCGGGAGCACAGATACGCAGTATTTT. The genes are TRBV7-8 and TRBJ2-3; D is possibly TRBD2 (6 bases). This CDR3 region has 18 residues. The germline V and J ends were trimmed by 0 bases and 0 bases, with 16 bases remaining between them. The germline CDR1 and CDR2 sequences are SGHVS and FQNEAQ.

The chain recombines TRBV30 with TRBJ2-3; TRBD1 agrees at 9 bases. Germline loops: CDR1 GTSNPN, CDR2 SVGIG (reference sequence). V lost 2 bases and J lost 4; bases outside the gene matches: 4. This CDR3 is built from 14 residues. The CDR3 loop reads CAWSLGQGADTQYF. For the CDR3, the DNA is TGTGCCTGGAGTCTGGGACAGGGCGCAGATACGCAGTATTTT.

This clone has more than one count but fewer than ten. This rearrangement joins TRBV7-3 to TRBJ2-3; TRBD1 is a possible D gene (6 bases). Germline values: CDR1 SGHTA, CDR2 FQGTGA. There are 14 residues in the CDR3. Trimming cost V 5 bases and J 2 bases, with 11 bases left between them. This CDR3 reads CASSLRGITDTQYF. The CDR3 DNA is TGTGCCAGCAGCCTCAGGGGTATCACAGATACGCAGTATTTT.

This clone came up once. This sample includes further DNA sequences coding for the same CDR3. V gene TRBV11-1 combines with J gene TRBJ2-5; 9 nucleotides match TRBD1. Trimming took 3 bases from V and 5 from J; bases not matched to a gene: 7. From germline, CDR1 is SGHAT and CDR2 FQDESV (reference sequence). The CDR3 runs 15 residues. CDR3 bases: TGTGCCAGCAGCTTCGAAGGGACAGGGCGGGAGACCCAGTACTTC. Translation gives CASSFEGTGRETQYF.

This rearrangement joins TRBV4-1 to TRBJ2-7; 13 nucleotides match TRBD2. Germline-derived CDR1 and CDR2 are MGHRA and YSYEKL. The CDR3 spans 16 residues. V lost 2 bases and J lost 9; bases outside the gene matches: 10. The CDR3 bases are TGCGCCAGCAGCCAACCACCGGGACTAGCGGGAAGGGGGCAGTACTTC. Translation: CASSQPPGLAGRGQYF.

The V gene is TRBV14, the J gene TRBJ2-1; no reliable D call. The ends were cut back, 3 bases at V and 10 bases at J, with 7 bases in the middle. Germline-derived CDR1 and CDR2 are SGHDN and FVKESK. This CDR3 is 11 amino acids long. The CDR3 protein is CASSQGREQFF. CDR3 DNA sequence: TGTGCCAGCAGCCAGGGCCGAGAGCAGTTCTTC.

V gene TRBV5-4 combines with J gene TRBJ1-4; D may be TRBD1 (6 bases). CDR3 length: 14 amino acids. In germline, CDR1 is SGHNT, CDR2 YYREEE (reference sequence). The V and J ends lost 4 bases and 6 bases respectively, with 13 bases between them. DNA for the CDR3: TGTGCCAGCAGCCGTTCGGGGGCTCATGAAAAACTGTTTTTT. It codes for CASSRSGAHEKLFF.

This clone was detected once. The V call is TRBV14, the J call TRBJ1-4; D not certain. V dropped 1 base and J dropped 5 bases, with 8 bases sitting between them. Germline assignment: CDR1 SGHDN and CDR2 FVKESK. The CDR3 extends over 14 amino acids. In DNA form, the CDR3 reads TGTGCCAGCAGCCAAGGTCAGAACAATGAAAAACTGTTTTTT. Translation: CASSQGQNNEKLFF.

V is TRBV2 and J is TRBJ1-1, with a weak D call TRBD1 (6 bases). The CDR3 spans 14 residues. Trimming cost V 3 bases and J 3 bases, with 11 bases left between them. Germline loops: CDR1 SNHLY, CDR2 FYNNEI. The CDR3, as DNA: TGTGCCAGCAGTGATAGACAGGTGGACACTGAAGCTTTCTTT. Translating it yields CASSDRQVDTEAFF.

J is TRBJ1-2 and V is TRBV29-1; a possible D gene is TRBD1 (5 bases). The germline V gene encodes CDR1 SQVTM and CDR2 ANQGSEA. The CDR3 consists of 13 residues. V gave up 4 bases and J gave up 2 bases, with 11 bases separating them. The CDR3 spells CSVARQNNYGYTF. DNA of the CDR3: TGCAGCGTTGCGAGACAGAACAACTATGGCTACACCTTC.

V is TRBV14 and J is TRBJ2-7, with 9 positions matching TRBD1. Germline V gives CDR1 SGHDN, CDR2 FVKESK. This CDR3 contains 22 residues. With V trimmed by 1 base and J by 3 bases, 25 bases remained unmatched. The CDR3: CASSQGTVRDRESRRKGYEQYF. CDR3 sequence (DNA): TGTGCCAGCAGCCAAGGGACAGTGAGGGACAGGGAAAGCCGAAGAAAGGGCTACGAGCAGTACTTC. The full variable domain, with the rest looked up from reference TRBV14 and TRBJ2-7, is EAGVTQFPSHSVIEKGQTVTLRCDPISGHDNLYWYRRVMGKEIKFLLHFVKESKQDESGMPNNRFLAERTGGTYSTLKVQPAELEDSGVYFCASSQGTVRDRESRRKGYEQYFGPGTRLTVT.